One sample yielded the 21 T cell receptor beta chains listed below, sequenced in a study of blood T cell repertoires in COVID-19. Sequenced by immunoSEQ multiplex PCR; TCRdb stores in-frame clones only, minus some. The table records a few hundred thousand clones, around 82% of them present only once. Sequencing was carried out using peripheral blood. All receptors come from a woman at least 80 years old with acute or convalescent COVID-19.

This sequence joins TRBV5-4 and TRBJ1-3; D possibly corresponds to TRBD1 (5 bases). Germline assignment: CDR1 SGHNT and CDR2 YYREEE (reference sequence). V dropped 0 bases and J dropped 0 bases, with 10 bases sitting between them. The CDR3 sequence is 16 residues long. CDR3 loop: CASSLDARVSGNTIYF. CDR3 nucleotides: TGTGCCAGCAGCTTGGACGCCAGGGTCTCTGGAAACACCATATATTTT.

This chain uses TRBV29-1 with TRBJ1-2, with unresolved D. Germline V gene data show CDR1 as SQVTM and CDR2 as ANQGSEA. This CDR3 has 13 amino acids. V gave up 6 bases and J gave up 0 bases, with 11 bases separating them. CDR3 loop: CSVQILPNYGYTF. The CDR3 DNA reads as TGCAGCGTCCAAATACTGCCTAACTATGGCTACACCTTC.

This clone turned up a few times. This CDR3 is CASSDEGRNEKLFF. CDR3 sequence (DNA): TGTGCCAGTAGTGATGAGGGTAGAAATGAAAAACTGTTTTTT. The chain links TRBV19 to TRBJ1-4, with D hard to call. Trimming removed 5 bases from V and 5 bases from J, with 12 bases in between. The CDR3 has 14 amino acids. CDR1 LNHDA and CDR2 SQIVND come from the germline V gene (reference sequence).

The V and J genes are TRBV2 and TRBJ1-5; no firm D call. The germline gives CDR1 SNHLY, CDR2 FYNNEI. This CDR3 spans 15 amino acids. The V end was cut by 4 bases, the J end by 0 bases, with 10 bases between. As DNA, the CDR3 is TGTGCCAGCAGTGGGCCCGAAAATAGCAATCAGCCCCAGCATTTT. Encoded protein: CASSGPENSNQPQHF.

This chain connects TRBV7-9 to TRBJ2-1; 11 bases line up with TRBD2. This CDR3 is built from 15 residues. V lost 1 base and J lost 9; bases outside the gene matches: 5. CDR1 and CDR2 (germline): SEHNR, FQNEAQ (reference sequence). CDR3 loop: CASSLVLAGGGEQFF. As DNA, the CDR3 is TGTGCCAGCAGCTTAGTTCTAGCGGGGGGCGGTGAGCAGTTCTTC.

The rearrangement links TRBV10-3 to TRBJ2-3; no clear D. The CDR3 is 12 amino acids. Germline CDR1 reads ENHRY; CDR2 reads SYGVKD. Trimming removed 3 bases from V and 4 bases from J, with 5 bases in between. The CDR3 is CAISDRSDTQYF. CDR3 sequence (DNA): TGTGCCATCAGTGATCGGTCAGATACGCAGTATTTT.

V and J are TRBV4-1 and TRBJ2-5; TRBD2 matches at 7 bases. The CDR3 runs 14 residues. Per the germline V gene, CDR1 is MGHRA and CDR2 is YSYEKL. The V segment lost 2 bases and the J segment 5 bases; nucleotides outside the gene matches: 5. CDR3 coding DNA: TGCGCCAGCAGCCAAACCGGACTAGAGGAGACCCAGTACTTC. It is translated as CASSQTGLEETQYF.

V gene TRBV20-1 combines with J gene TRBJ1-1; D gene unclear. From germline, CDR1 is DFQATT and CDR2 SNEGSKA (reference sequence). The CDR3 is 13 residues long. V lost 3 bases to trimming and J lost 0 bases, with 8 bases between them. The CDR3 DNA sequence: TGCAGTGCTAGTAGAGGTATGAACACTGAAGCTTTCTTT. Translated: CSASRGMNTEAFF.

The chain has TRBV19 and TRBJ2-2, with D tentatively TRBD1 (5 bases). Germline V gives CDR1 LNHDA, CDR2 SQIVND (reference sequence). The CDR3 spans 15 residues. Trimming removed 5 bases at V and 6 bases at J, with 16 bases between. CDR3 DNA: TGTGCCAGTAGTTCCCAGGGCCGAAACGCCGGGGAGCTGTTTTTT. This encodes CASSSQGRNAGELFF.

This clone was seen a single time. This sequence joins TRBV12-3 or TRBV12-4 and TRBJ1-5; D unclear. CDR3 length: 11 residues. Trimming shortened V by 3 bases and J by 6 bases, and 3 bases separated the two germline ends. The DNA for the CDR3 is TGTGCCAGCAGTTTCGGTCAGCCCCAGCATTTT. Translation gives CASSFGQPQHF.

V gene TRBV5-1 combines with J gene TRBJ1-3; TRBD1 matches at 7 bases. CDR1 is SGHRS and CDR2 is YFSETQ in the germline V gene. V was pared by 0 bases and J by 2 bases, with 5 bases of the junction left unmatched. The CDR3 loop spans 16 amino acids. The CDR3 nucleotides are TGCGCCAGCAGCTTGGACATCACAGGGGCTGGAAACACCATATATTTT. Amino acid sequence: CASSLDITGAGNTIYF. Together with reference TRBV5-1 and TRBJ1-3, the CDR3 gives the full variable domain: KAGVTQTPRYLIKTRGQQVTLSCSPISGHRSVSWYQQTPGQGLQFLFEYFSETQRNKGNFPGRFSGRQFSNSRSEMNVSTLELGDSALYLCASSLDITGAGNTIYFGEGSWLTVV.

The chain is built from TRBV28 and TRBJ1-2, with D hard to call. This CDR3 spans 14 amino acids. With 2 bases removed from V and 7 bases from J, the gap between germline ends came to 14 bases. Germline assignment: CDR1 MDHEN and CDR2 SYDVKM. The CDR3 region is CASSLAGSRVGYTF. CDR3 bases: TGTGCCAGCAGTTTAGCAGGATCGAGGGTTGGCTACACCTTC.

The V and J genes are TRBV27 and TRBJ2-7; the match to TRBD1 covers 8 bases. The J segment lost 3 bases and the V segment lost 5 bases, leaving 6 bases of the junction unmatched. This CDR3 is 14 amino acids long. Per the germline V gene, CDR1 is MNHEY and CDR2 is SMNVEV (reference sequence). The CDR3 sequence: CASSPQGANYEQYF. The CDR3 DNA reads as TGTGCCAGCAGTCCTCAGGGGGCAAACTACGAGCAGTACTTC.

CDR3 in amino acids: CASSRQVDRRGNTIYF. CDR3 DNA sequence: TGTGCCAGCAGCCGACAAGTGGACAGGAGAGGAAACACCATATATTTT. The genes are TRBV7-8 and TRBJ1-3; 7 bases map to TRBD1. Germline V gene lookup returns CDR1 SGHVS and CDR2 FQNEAQ. Losses at the gene ends were 5 bases for V and 4 bases for J; bases not matched to a gene: 11. The CDR3 loop spans 16 amino acids.

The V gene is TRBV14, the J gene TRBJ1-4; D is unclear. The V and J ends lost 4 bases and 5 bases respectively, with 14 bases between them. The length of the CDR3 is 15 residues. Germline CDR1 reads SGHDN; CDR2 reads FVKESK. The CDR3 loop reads CASSLRGVSNEKLFF. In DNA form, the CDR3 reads TGTGCCAGCAGCCTTCGCGGAGTATCAAATGAAAAACTGTTTTTT. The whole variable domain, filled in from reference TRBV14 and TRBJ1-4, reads EAGVTQFPSHSVIEKGQTVTLRCDPISGHDNLYWYRRVMGKEIKFLLHFVKESKQDESGMPNNRFLAERTGGTYSTLKVQPAELEDSGVYFCASSLRGVSNEKLFFGSGTQLSVL.

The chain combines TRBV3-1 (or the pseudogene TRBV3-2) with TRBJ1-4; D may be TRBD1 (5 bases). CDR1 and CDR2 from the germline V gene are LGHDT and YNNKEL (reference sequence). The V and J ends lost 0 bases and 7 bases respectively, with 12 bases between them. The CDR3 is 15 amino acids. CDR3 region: CASSQETGLGEKLFF. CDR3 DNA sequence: TGTGCCAGCAGCCAAGAAACAGGTCTGGGTGAAAAACTGTTTTTT.

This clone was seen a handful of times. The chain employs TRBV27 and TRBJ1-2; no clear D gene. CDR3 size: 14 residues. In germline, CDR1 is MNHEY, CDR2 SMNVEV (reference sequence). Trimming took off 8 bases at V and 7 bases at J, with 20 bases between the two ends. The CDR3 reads CASCGTLGVRGYTF. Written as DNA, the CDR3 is TGTGCCAGCTGCGGAACATTGGGAGTCCGTGGCTACACCTTC.

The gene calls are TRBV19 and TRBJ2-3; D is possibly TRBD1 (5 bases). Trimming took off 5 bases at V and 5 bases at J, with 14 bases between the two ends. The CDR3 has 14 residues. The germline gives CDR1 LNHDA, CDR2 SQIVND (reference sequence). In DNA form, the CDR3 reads TGTGCCAGTAGTCGACAGTCTAGGCTAGATACGCAGTATTTT. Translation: CASSRQSRLDTQYF.

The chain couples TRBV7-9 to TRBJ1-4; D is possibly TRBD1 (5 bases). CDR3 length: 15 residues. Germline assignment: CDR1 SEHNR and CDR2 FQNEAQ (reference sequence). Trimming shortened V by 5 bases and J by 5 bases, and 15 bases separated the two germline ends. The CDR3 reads CASSVGGTVNEKLFF. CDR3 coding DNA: TGTGCCAGCAGCGTCGGCGGGACCGTCAATGAAAAACTGTTTTTT.

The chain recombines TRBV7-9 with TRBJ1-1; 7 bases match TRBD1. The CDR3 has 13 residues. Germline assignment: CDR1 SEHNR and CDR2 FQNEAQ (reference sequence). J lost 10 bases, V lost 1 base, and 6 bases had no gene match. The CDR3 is CASSLGGRDRAFF. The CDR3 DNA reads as TGTGCCAGCAGCTTAGGGGGTAGGGACAGAGCTTTCTTT. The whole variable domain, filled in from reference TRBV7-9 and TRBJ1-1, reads DTGVSQNPRHKITKRGQNVTFRCDPISEHNRLYWYRQTLGQGPEFLTYFQNEAQLEKSRLLSDRFSAERPKGSFSTLEIQRTEQGDSAMYLCASSLGGRDRAFFGQGTRLTVV.

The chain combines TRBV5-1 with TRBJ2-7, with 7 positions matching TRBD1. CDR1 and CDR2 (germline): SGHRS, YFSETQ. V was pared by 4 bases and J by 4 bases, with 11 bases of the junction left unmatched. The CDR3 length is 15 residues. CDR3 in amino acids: CASSPFSGTDYEQYF. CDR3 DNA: TGCGCCAGCAGCCCTTTTTCCGGGACAGATTACGAGCAGTACTTC.